This TCR beta chain originates from a study of T-cell memory formation after mild COVID-19. At least ten counts were recorded for this clonotype. Its specificity is not known. Whole-study results and caveats: While clones contracting from day 15 to 85 were balanced between CD4 and CD8, later expanders leaned CD4+.

Each CDR3 protein gets one entry after TCRdb re-called the 5' RACE reads with MiXCR. This repertoire shows about 390,000 distinct CDR3 sequences, about a sixth found once; its top ten account for around a fifth. CDR1 and CDR2 (germline): SGHRS, YFSETQ. V trimming: 0 bases; J trimming: 2 bases; junction bases outside the gene matches: 3. There are 15 residues in the CDR3. The sequencing sample was made of PBMCs or a T cell subset sorted from them (not recorded which). This TCR was recovered from a man aged 18 to 30 who had mild COVID-19 (a few samples of this study predate the infection). Cell type and time point are not known. The V gene is TRBV5-1, the J gene TRBJ2-3, with 7 bases fitting TRBD1. CDR3 protein: CASSLEGQYTDTQYF. CDR3 DNA: TGCGCCAGCAGCTTGGAGGGACAGTACACAGATACGCAGTATTTT. Filled out from reference TRBV5-1 and TRBJ2-3, the complete variable domain reads KAGVTQTPRYLIKTRGQQVTLSCSPISGHRSVSWYQQTPGQGLQFLFEYFSETQRNKGNFPGRFSGRQFSNSRSEMNVSTLELGDSALYLCASSLEGQYTDTQYFGPGTRLTVL.